This TCR beta chain was sequenced for a study of blood T cell repertoires in COVID-19. Study summary: Sources were T cells, B-cell-depleted T cells, or PBMCs; the material itself was cDNA or gDNA.

In the authors' workflow: How many nucleated cells were present was estimated from reference gene primer amplification. Clones were read by immunoSEQ multiplex PCR, and TCRdb kept only the in-frame ones, dropping some. Clonal size and the V and J genes are those of that table, whereas D and trimming came from the DNA. Of about 58,000 clones in the sample, 75% to 90% were seen once. Germline loops: CDR1 SGHRS, CDR2 YFSETQ. CDR3 length: 14 amino acids. Trimming left V 4 bases short and J 0 bases short, with 8 bases between. The chain couples TRBV5-1 to TRBJ1-3; D perhaps matches TRBD1 (5 bases). The sequenced material came from peripheral blood. This clonotype was obtained from a woman in her sixties with active COVID-19. The CDR3 DNA reads as TGCGCCAGCAGCATGGACACCTCTGGAAACACCATATATTTT. Translated: CASSMDTSGNTIYF. The variable domain in full, with the rest retrieved from reference TRBV5-1 and TRBJ1-3, is KAGVTQTPRYLIKTRGQQVTLSCSPISGHRSVSWYQQTPGQGLQFLFEYFSETQRNKGNFPGRFSGRQFSNSRSEMNVSTLELGDSALYLCASSMDTSGNTIYFGEGSWLTVV.